This is a list of T cell receptor beta chains from one sample in a study of blood T cell repertoires in COVID-19. The method was immunoSEQ multiplex PCR; TCRdb's version includes in-frame clones alone and lacks a portion of them. The table has around 78,000 clones, about 90% seen once. Sequencing input: peripheral blood. The receptors originated from a man aged 50 or older with active COVID-19. Both conserved end residues are part of each CDR3. A D gene is named only where the DNA matches it firmly. A row's size may be missing; if present it is once, few, many or a size class.

CDR3 DNA: TGTGCCAGCAGTAGCATATCTAACAGGGGGCGAGGGGCCAACGTCCTGACTTTC
CDR3 protein: CASSSISNRGRGANVLTF
clone size: NA
V gene: TRBV28
J gene: TRBJ2-6
D gene: TRBD1
CDR3 length: 18

CDR3 DNA: TGCGCCAGCAGCCAAGAACCGAGGGGGGCAGGGGGGTCTTACGAGCAGTACTTC
CDR3 protein: CASSQEPRGAGGSYEQYF
clone size: NA
V gene: TRBV4-3
J gene: TRBJ2-7
D gene: NA
CDR3 length: 18

CDR3 DNA: TGCGCCAGCAGCTTGGGGAACAGTATCGGGGAGCTGTTTTTT
CDR3 protein: CASSLGNSIGELFF
clone size: once
V gene: TRBV5-1
J gene: TRBJ2-2
D gene: NA
CDR3 length: 14

CDR3 DNA: TGCGCCAGCAGCTTACAGGGGGCTGGCGAAAAACTGTTTTTT
CDR3 protein: CASSLQGAGEKLFF
clone size: NA
V gene: TRBV5-1
J gene: TRBJ1-4
D gene: TRBD1
CDR3 length: 14

CDR3 DNA: TGTGCCAGCAGCCAAGAGAGTACGCAGTATTTT
CDR3 protein: CASSQESTQYF
clone size: NA
V gene: TRBV14
J gene: TRBJ2-3
D gene: NA
CDR3 length: 11

CDR3 DNA: TGTGCCAGCAGCCCCGGGAGGACGTTTTACACAGATACGCAGTATTTT
CDR3 protein: CASSPGRTFYTDTQYF
clone size: NA
V gene: TRBV5-6
J gene: TRBJ2-3
D gene: TRBD2
CDR3 length: 16

CDR3 DNA: TGTGCCAGCAGCCTTGGACAGGGCGCCTATGGCTACACCTTC
CDR3 protein: CASSLGQGAYGYTF
clone size: NA
V gene: TRBV28
J gene: TRBJ1-2
D gene: TRBD1
CDR3 length: 14

CDR3 DNA: TGTGCCAGCAGCGCTACGGGACTAGCGGGAGGCGGGACGCAGTATTTT
CDR3 protein: CASSATGLAGGGTQYF
clone size: once
V gene: TRBV7-3
J gene: TRBJ2-3
D gene: TRBD2
CDR3 length: 16

CDR3 DNA: TGTGCCAGCAGCCAAGACTCAGGCTCTGGAAACACCATATATTTT
CDR3 protein: CASSQDSGSGNTIYF
clone size: NA
V gene: TRBV4-2
J gene: TRBJ1-3
D gene: NA
CDR3 length: 15

CDR3 DNA: TGTGCCAGTAGCAACACCAACACGCCTCTTAATGAAAAACTGTTTTTT
CDR3 protein: CASSNTNTPLNEKLFF
clone size: NA
V gene: TRBV19
J gene: TRBJ1-4
D gene: NA
CDR3 length: 16

CDR3 DNA: TGTGCCAGCAGTTTGGCTTCAAAAAACATTCAGTACTTC
CDR3 protein: CASSLASKNIQYF
clone size: NA
V gene: TRBV28
J gene: TRBJ2-4
D gene: NA
CDR3 length: 13

CDR3 DNA: TGCGCCAGCAGCTCGAACAGGGGTGAAGCTTTCTTT
CDR3 protein: CASSSNRGEAFF
clone size: NA
V gene: TRBV5-1
J gene: TRBJ1-1
D gene: TRBD1
CDR3 length: 12

CDR3 DNA: TGTGCCAGTAAGTTGGCTAGCCGAAACACCGGGGAGCTGTTTTTT
CDR3 protein: CASKLASRNTGELFF
clone size: NA
V gene: TRBV19
J gene: TRBJ2-2
D gene: NA
CDR3 length: 15

CDR3 DNA: TGTGCCAGCAGTTTACCTGGGACTAGCGGGATGGACCCGTTCTTC
CDR3 protein: CASSLPGTSGMDPFF
clone size: NA
V gene: TRBV28
J gene: TRBJ2-1
D gene: TRBD2
CDR3 length: 15

CDR3 DNA: TGTGCCACCAGAGGGACAGGGGCTGAGGTCACCGGGGAGCTGTTTTTT
CDR3 protein: CATRGTGAEVTGELFF
clone size: NA
V gene: TRBV24-1
J gene: TRBJ2-2
D gene: TRBD1
CDR3 length: 16

CDR3 DNA: TGCAGCGTTGAAGATCAGTGGACAGGGGAAGGTCTCGAGCAGTACTTC
CDR3 protein: CSVEDQWTGEGLEQYF
clone size: once
V gene: TRBV29-1
J gene: TRBJ2-7
D gene: TRBD1
CDR3 length: 16

CDR3 DNA: TGTGCCAGCAGCCGGACTAGCGGGGGGGTAGCCTACAATGAGCAGTTCTTC
CDR3 protein: CASSRTSGGVAYNEQFF
clone size: once
V gene: TRBV11-3
J gene: TRBJ2-1
D gene: TRBD2
CDR3 length: 17

CDR3 DNA: TGTGCCAGCAGCCAAGCGTTGGGTCAGGGAATTAGCTACGAGCAGTACTTC
CDR3 protein: CASSQALGQGISYEQYF
clone size: NA
V gene: TRBV14
J gene: TRBJ2-7
D gene: NA
CDR3 length: 17

CDR3 DNA: TGTGCCAGCAGGGACGGGACAGGGTTCTCACCCCTCCACTTT
CDR3 protein: CASRDGTGFSPLHF
clone size: NA
V gene: TRBV7-9
J gene: TRBJ1-6
D gene: TRBD1
CDR3 length: 14

CDR3 DNA: TGTGCCATCAGTGAGTCCGACAGGGGGAACACTGAAGCTTTCTTT
CDR3 protein: CAISESDRGNTEAFF
clone size: NA
V gene: TRBV10-3
J gene: TRBJ1-1
D gene: TRBD1
CDR3 length: 15

CDR3 DNA: TGTGCCAGCAGCCCCGAGAGGCAAGAGACCCAGTACTTC
CDR3 protein: CASSPERQETQYF
clone size: NA
V gene: TRBV7-2
J gene: TRBJ2-5
D gene: NA
CDR3 length: 13

CDR3 DNA: TGTGCCATCAGTGTCGGGACAGCTAACTATGGCTACACCTTC
CDR3 protein: CAISVGTANYGYTF
clone size: once
V gene: TRBV10-3
J gene: TRBJ1-2
D gene: TRBD1
CDR3 length: 14

CDR3 DNA: TGTGCCAGTAGGAAACGCCGGGACAGGTCTCCTGAAGCTTTCTTT
CDR3 protein: CASRKRRDRSPEAFF
clone size: NA
V gene: TRBV19
J gene: TRBJ1-1
D gene: TRBD1
CDR3 length: 15

CDR3 DNA: TGCGCCAGCAGCTTGCCGGGACAGGTCTATGGCTACACCTTC
CDR3 protein: CASSLPGQVYGYTF
clone size: NA
V gene: TRBV5-1
J gene: TRBJ1-2
D gene: TRBD1
CDR3 length: 14

CDR3 DNA: TGTGCCAGCAGCTTGCCAGGGGGCCATGAAAAACTGTTTTTT
CDR3 protein: CASSLPGGHEKLFF
clone size: NA
V gene: TRBV5-5
J gene: TRBJ1-4
D gene: TRBD1
CDR3 length: 14

CDR3 DNA: TGTGCCAGCAGCTTGTTGGGGGCGCGGTCCAATGAGCAGTTCTTC
CDR3 protein: CASSLLGARSNEQFF
clone size: NA
V gene: TRBV5-6
J gene: TRBJ2-1
D gene: NA
CDR3 length: 15

CDR3 DNA: TGTGCCAGCAGTTTAACGGGCAGGGTAGTAGGTGGCTACACCTTC
CDR3 protein: CASSLTGRVVGGYTF
clone size: few
V gene: TRBV27
J gene: TRBJ1-2
D gene: NA
CDR3 length: 15

CDR3 DNA: TGTGCCAGCAGTCCCCCCCCGGGCTACAATGAGCAGTTCTTC
CDR3 protein: CASSPPPGYNEQFF
clone size: NA
V gene: TRBV27
J gene: TRBJ2-1
D gene: NA
CDR3 length: 14

CDR3 DNA: TGCGCCAGCAGCTTGGATACTAGGGTTGGAAACACCATATATTTT
CDR3 protein: CASSLDTRVGNTIYF
clone size: NA
V gene: TRBV5-1
J gene: TRBJ1-3
D gene: NA
CDR3 length: 15

CDR3 DNA: TGTGCCAGCATGTCCGGGACAAAATCCTCCTACGAGCAGTACTTC
CDR3 protein: CASMSGTKSSYEQYF
clone size: NA
V gene: TRBV27
J gene: TRBJ2-7
D gene: NA
CDR3 length: 15

CDR3 DNA: TGTGCCAGCAGCTTTTTCCCCCCAGGGGGGTCCTACGAGCAGTACTTC
CDR3 protein: CASSFFPPGGSYEQYF
clone size: once
V gene: TRBV5-6
J gene: TRBJ2-7
D gene: NA
CDR3 length: 16

CDR3 DNA: TGTGCCAGCAGCGGGACCGGACAGCCGAATGAAAAACTGTTTTTT
CDR3 protein: CASSGTGQPNEKLFF
clone size: NA
V gene: TRBV5-4
J gene: TRBJ1-4
D gene: NA
CDR3 length: 15

CDR3 DNA: TGTGCCAGCAGCTCTGGGAGGCGCGAGCAGTACTTC
CDR3 protein: CASSSGRREQYF
clone size: NA
V gene: TRBV12-3/TRBV12-4
J gene: TRBJ2-7
D gene: NA
CDR3 length: 12

CDR3 DNA: TGTGCCAGTAGTCTGGGGAGTACCTACTACAATGAGCAGTTCTTC
CDR3 protein: CASSLGSTYYNEQFF
clone size: NA
V gene: TRBV19
J gene: TRBJ2-1
D gene: NA
CDR3 length: 15

CDR3 DNA: TGTGCCATCTCCCCTCGGGCACCCCGGGAGAACACTGAAGCTTTCTTT
CDR3 protein: CAISPRAPRENTEAFF
clone size: NA
V gene: TRBV10-3
J gene: TRBJ1-1
D gene: NA
CDR3 length: 16

CDR3 DNA: TGTGCCAGCTCACCCAGTACCGTTTCTGGAAACACCATATATTTT
CDR3 protein: CASSPSTVSGNTIYF
clone size: NA
V gene: TRBV18
J gene: TRBJ1-3
D gene: NA
CDR3 length: 15

CDR3 DNA: TGTGCCAGCAGTTACTCCCCAGGCGGGATAATCTACGAGCAGTACTTC
CDR3 protein: CASSYSPGGIIYEQYF
clone size: NA
V gene: TRBV6-5
J gene: TRBJ2-7
D gene: NA
CDR3 length: 16

CDR3 DNA: TGTGCCAGCTCACCACCTACAGGGACTAGCGTCAATGAGCAGTTCTTC
CDR3 protein: CASSPPTGTSVNEQFF
clone size: NA
V gene: TRBV18
J gene: TRBJ2-1
D gene: TRBD2
CDR3 length: 16

CDR3 DNA: TGTGCCAGCAGCAATTACGGGAGGGCAGTACGCGTTGACTATGGCTACACCTTC
CDR3 protein: CASSNYGRAVRVDYGYTF
clone size: NA
V gene: TRBV21-1
J gene: TRBJ1-2
D gene: NA
CDR3 length: 18

CDR3 DNA: TGTGCCAGCAGCTCGTGGGGCCCCCGGAACGAGCAGTACTTC
CDR3 protein: CASSSWGPRNEQYF
clone size: NA
V gene: TRBV5-5
J gene: TRBJ2-7
D gene: NA
CDR3 length: 14

CDR3 DNA: TGCGCCAGCAGCCAAGATAGTCTAGTCGGGGAGGGCCACACTGAAGCTTTCTTT
CDR3 protein: CASSQDSLVGEGHTEAFF
clone size: NA
V gene: TRBV4-3
J gene: TRBJ1-1
D gene: NA
CDR3 length: 18

CDR3 DNA: TGTGCCAGCAGCGTAGAGGACAGGCCGAACACCGGGGAGCTGTTTTTT
CDR3 protein: CASSVEDRPNTGELFF
clone size: NA
V gene: TRBV5-5
J gene: TRBJ2-2
D gene: TRBD1
CDR3 length: 16

CDR3 DNA: TGTGCCAGCAGGACGTTCCCGGACAGGTGGGATTGCGAGCAGTACTTC
CDR3 protein: CASRTFPDRWDCEQYF
clone size: NA
V gene: TRBV7-3
J gene: TRBJ2-7
D gene: TRBD1
CDR3 length: 16

CDR3 DNA: TGTGCCAGCAGTTACGAGAGGCAGGGGGCCGACAATGAGCAGTTCTTC
CDR3 protein: CASSYERQGADNEQFF
clone size: NA
V gene: TRBV6-6
J gene: TRBJ2-1
D gene: TRBD1
CDR3 length: 16

CDR3 DNA: TGTGCCACCAGTGATCCCCTCCTCAATGAGCAGTTCTTC
CDR3 protein: CATSDPLLNEQFF
clone size: NA
V gene: TRBV24-1
J gene: TRBJ2-1
D gene: NA
CDR3 length: 13

CDR3 DNA: TGTGCCAGCAGCCCCCGGGACAGGGTGTTCGATAATTCACCCCTCCACTTT
CDR3 protein: CASSPRDRVFDNSPLHF
clone size: NA
V gene: TRBV9
J gene: TRBJ1-6
D gene: TRBD1
CDR3 length: 17

CDR3 DNA: TGTGCCAGCAGTTATACCGCGGCGAATTCACCCCTCCACTTT
CDR3 protein: CASSYTAANSPLHF
clone size: NA
V gene: TRBV6-2/TRBV6-3
J gene: TRBJ1-6
D gene: NA
CDR3 length: 14

CDR3 DNA: TGCGCCAGCAGCTTGAACAGGGGGCTTGCAGATACGCAGTATTTT
CDR3 protein: CASSLNRGLADTQYF
clone size: once
V gene: TRBV5-1
J gene: TRBJ2-3
D gene: TRBD1
CDR3 length: 15

CDR3 DNA: TGTGCCAGCAGCCAAGGGTGGGAGGCCTACAATGAGCAGTTCTTC
CDR3 protein: CASSQGWEAYNEQFF
clone size: NA
V gene: TRBV3-1/TRBV3-2
J gene: TRBJ2-1
D gene: NA
CDR3 length: 15

CDR3 DNA: TGCGCCAGCAGCTTGGGTGCGGGGGTGAGCACCGGGGAGCTGTTTTTT
CDR3 protein: CASSLGAGVSTGELFF
clone size: NA
V gene: TRBV5-1
J gene: TRBJ2-2
D gene: TRBD2
CDR3 length: 16

CDR3 DNA: TGTGCCAGTAGTATTGGGCCAGGGGGAAACATTCAGTACTTC
CDR3 protein: CASSIGPGGNIQYF
clone size: NA
V gene: TRBV19
J gene: TRBJ2-4
D gene: TRBD1
CDR3 length: 14

CDR3 DNA: TGTGCCAGCAGCCCGGACAGGGGGACTTCCTACGAGCAGTACTTC
CDR3 protein: CASSPDRGTSYEQYF
clone size: NA
V gene: TRBV14
J gene: TRBJ2-7
D gene: TRBD1
CDR3 length: 15

CDR3 DNA: TGTGCCAGCAGCGCCCAGGGTCTACAAGAGACCCAGTACTTC
CDR3 protein: CASSAQGLQETQYF
clone size: NA
V gene: TRBV9
J gene: TRBJ2-5
D gene: NA
CDR3 length: 14

CDR3 DNA: TGTGCCAGCAGCGCTAATCCTAGCGGGGCCTACGAGCAGTACTTC
CDR3 protein: CASSANPSGAYEQYF
clone size: few
V gene: TRBV9
J gene: TRBJ2-7
D gene: TRBD2
CDR3 length: 15

CDR3 DNA: TGCGCCAGCAGCTTGCTTGGGGCGACAAGCAATCAGCCCCAGCATTTT
CDR3 protein: CASSLLGATSNQPQHF
clone size: NA
V gene: TRBV5-1
J gene: TRBJ1-5
D gene: NA
CDR3 length: 16

CDR3 DNA: TGTGCCAGCAGTTTACCCGGGCAGGGGGCGCCCTACGAGCAGTACTTC
CDR3 protein: CASSLPGQGAPYEQYF
clone size: NA
V gene: TRBV28
J gene: TRBJ2-7
D gene: TRBD1
CDR3 length: 16

CDR3 DNA: TGTGCCAGCAGTTTCCGGGGACAGGGGACCTACGAGCAGTACTTC
CDR3 protein: CASSFRGQGTYEQYF
clone size: NA
V gene: TRBV5-8
J gene: TRBJ2-7
D gene: TRBD1
CDR3 length: 15

CDR3 DNA: TGTGCCAGCAGCCAAGCGGGGCTAGCGGGAGGGCAAGAGACCCAGTACTTC
CDR3 protein: CASSQAGLAGGQETQYF
clone size: NA
V gene: TRBV4-2
J gene: TRBJ2-5
D gene: TRBD2
CDR3 length: 17

CDR3 DNA: TGTGCCAGTAGAGAGAGCACAGATACGCAGTATTTT
CDR3 protein: CASRESTDTQYF
clone size: NA
V gene: TRBV19
J gene: TRBJ2-3
D gene: NA
CDR3 length: 12